The present T cell receptor (beta chain) was sequenced within a study of T cells in Graves' hyperthyroidism and ophthalmopathy (dated by TCRdb to the late 2010s). Background on the whole study: Peripheral blood was collected at initial diagnosis, before any treatment. An independent validation cohort of fewer than 20 hyperthyroidism patients and more than 15 patients who later progressed to ophthalmopathy tested prospective prediction of ophthalmopathy. The 95 to 100 discovery patients were divided at random into training and test sets in a 7:3 ratio. Following sampling, methimazole starting at 30 mg daily was given to hyperthyroidism patients, and high-dose intravenous methylprednisolone was given to ophthalmopathy patients. A discovery cohort of about a hundred patients, approximately 44 with Graves' ophthalmopathy and 55 to 60 with stable Graves' hyperthyroidism, was used to find distinguishing TCR V-J signatures. In addition, the study compared T-cell repertoires in thyroid tissue and in blood from a handful of Graves' hyperthyroidism patients. The paper describes TCR Vbeta CDR3 sequencing of about 140 peripheral blood samples, made up of around 41 ophthalmopathy patients, 70 to 75 hyperthyroidism patients and 17 progressor patients. Overall results and qualifications from the work: Blood samples also contained most of the expanded thyroid clonotypes (frequency above 0.001), which suggests that blood repertoires may reflect thyroid immune responses. In cross-validation, a model built on a 13 V-J signature told ophthalmopathy apart from stable hyperthyroidism with approximately 90% sensitivity and roughly 82% specificity, and in testing the same model reached 80%/75%. No statistical method was used to set the sample size in advance, and investigators knew the group allocation. During validation, the model predicted progression to ophthalmopathy a median of approximately six months ahead of onset, with 60% to 71% sensitivity and about 75% specificity.

Stable Graves' hyperthyroidism was defined as no progression to ophthalmopathy during 18 months of follow-up. The hyperthyroidism patients were between 18 and 65 years old and newly diagnosed, with a disease duration of less than 2 months. Patients with uncontrolled infections, other autoimmune diseases, pregnancy or lactation were excluded. Clinical symptoms, serum thyroxine and TRAb, thyroid ultrasound, and orbital computed tomography formed the basis for the diagnoses. PBMCs were separated from 7.5 to 10 ml of fresh peripheral blood using Ficoll-Paque density gradient centrifugation. Total RNA was extracted using Trizol reagent, and RNA quality was assessed on an Agilent 2100 Bioanalyzer. The TCR beta CDR3 regions were amplified from the RNA transcripts. For the first round of RT-PCR on the TCR CDR3, the HTBI primer set was used together with the Qiagen OneStep RT-PCR kit. Libraries were constructed in a second round of multiplex PCR, after which size selection and purification were carried out. Libraries were sequenced paired-end with 100 bp reads on an Illumina HiSeq2000. The published analysis was carried out like this. SOAPnuke was used to process the raw data, removing reads that contained adapters or uncalled bases, had a mean Phred below 15, or lacked an exact match to the constant primer or identifier. COPE v1.2.5 was used to merge high-quality paired reads, and clonotypes were defined as unique nucleotide sequences. MiTCR v1.1 was used to align clonotypes to the IMGT TRBV, TRBD and TRBJ reference segments. Only V-J combinations with frequency above 0.0001, covering 99.2% of repertoires, were analysed. The TCS score was defined as F50 (clonal expansion) divided by E x V (chaos), with BLOSUM62-based TCRdist calculated between CDR3 peptides within each V-J. Welch's t-statistics and random forest reduced roughly 530 V-J features to roughly 13, which were used in a naive Bayes classifier (R e1071). TCRdb ran its own pipeline on the public reads, namely fastp trimming at Q25 and MiXCR clone calling, and kept in-frame beta chains. CDR3 protein sequences are deduplicated, and each keeps its most common genes and DNA. The V and J calls shown here were made by TCRdb, not taken from the authors' results. The sample data list over 650,000 distinct CDR3 sequences, and over 15% of these were observed just once. The ten largest clones capture approximately 8% of the sample.

Comment on this clonotype: Its specific antigen is unknown. Per-base qualities were not stored, and no clone one base away is much larger.

V is pared back by 4 bases and J by 0 bases, with 13 bases lying between the germline termini. From the cysteine up to the phenylalanine, the CDR3 has a length of 16 residues. The sequence is cut down to CDR3 DNA, 48 bases in frame from base 1. CDR1 is given as SGHTA and CDR2 as FQGTGA, both from the germline V gene. Sequences were obtained from blood. In this chain, TRBV7-3 is recombined with TRBJ2-1; the D gene is perhaps TRBD1, on 6 matching bases. This clonotype originated in a man between 18 and 29 years old with Graves' hyperthyroidism. The CDR3 protein sequence reads: CASSYLGGYSYNEQFF. The sequence in DNA is TGTGCCAGCAGCTACTTAGGGGGTTACTCCTACAATGAGCAGTTCTTC. With the portions outside the CDR3 filled from the reference TRBV7-3 and TRBJ2-1 genes, the complete variable region becomes GAGVSQTPSNKVTEKGKYVELRCDPISGHTALYWYRQSLGQGPEFLIYFQGTGAADDSGLPNDRFFAVRPEGSVSTLKIQRTERGDSAVYLCASSYLGGYSYNEQFFGPGTRLTVL.